This TCR beta chain was identified in a study of CD8+CD57+ T cells in acquired aplastic anemia. Study-level background: Mean yield of DNA from sorted CD4+ and CD8+ cells was roughly 3.4 ug. CD4+ cells from healthy donors averaged roughly 11 million reads. Findings and limits, study-wide: Patients shared under 30 CD8+ CDR3 sequences with controls.

At least ten counts were recorded for this clonotype. Its antigen is currently unknown. Germline assignment: CDR1 SGDLS and CDR2 YYNGEE. With 4 bases removed from V and 7 bases from J, the gap between germline ends came to 18 bases. This CDR3 has 15 amino acids. Genomic DNA was employed as the template in profiling TCR beta VDJ and CDR3. TCRdb passed the reads through MiXCR, listing each CDR3 protein once. The table records 110,000 or so distinct CDR3 sequences, around 53% of them present only once. The sequenced sample was sorted CD4+, CD8+, or CD8+CD57+ T cells (not recorded which) from PBMCs. The rearrangement joins TRBV9 to TRBJ2-1, with a possible D match to TRBD2 (6 bases). This clonotype originated in a human donor in good health, serving as a control. The CDR3 is CASSPEGLSRNEQFF. The CDR3 DNA reads as TGTGCCAGCAGCCCCGAGGGACTGTCGAGGAATGAGCAGTTCTTC.